Following are 25 T cell receptor beta chains from one sample sequenced in a study of blood T cell repertoires in COVID-19. Libraries were prepared by immunoSEQ multiplex PCR; TCRdb keeps only in-frame clonotypes and omits some of them. The repertoire includes about 70,000 clones, around four fifths of them detected once, and roughly 2% sits in the top ten. Specimen: peripheral blood. The receptors were gathered from a woman aged 55-75 years with acute or convalescent COVID-19.

This sequence joins TRBV5-1 and TRBJ2-1, with TRBD1 matching 9 bases. This CDR3 region has 15 residues. J lost 7 bases, V lost 4 bases, and 9 bases had no gene match. Germline CDR1 and CDR2: SGHRS and YFSETQ. CDR3 region: CASSTGTGSRNEQFF. CDR3 bases: TGCGCCAGCAGCACTGGGACAGGGTCTAGGAATGAGCAGTTCTTC.

The rearrangement uses TRBV6-4 and TRBJ1-2; TRBD1 might be the D (6 bases). The CDR3 spans 13 residues. Germline assignment: CDR1 MRHNA and CDR2 SNTAGT. V was trimmed by 4 bases and J by 8 bases, leaving 14 bases between them. Written as DNA, the CDR3 is TGTGCCAGCAGTGCGACCGGGACACTCGGCTACACCTTC. It translates to CASSATGTLGYTF.

The chain carries TRBV6-6 and TRBJ2-3; TRBD2 is a possible D gene (6 bases). The CDR3 length is 12 residues. Trimming stripped 8 bases from V and 3 bases from J, with 9 bases between. Germline CDR1 and CDR2: MNHNY and SVGAGI (reference sequence). The CDR3 DNA reads as TGTGCCAGCGGACGGGGGACAGATACGCAGTATTTT. It codes for CASGRGTDTQYF.

This chain links TRBV29-1 with TRBJ2-1, with 15 bases aligning to TRBD2. The CDR3 contains 13 residues. J lost 8 bases, V lost 7 bases, and 3 bases had no gene match. Looked up from germline, CDR1 is SQVTM and CDR2 is ANQGSEA. The CDR3 DNA is TGCAGCGGGGGGACTAGCGGGAGGCATGAGCAGTTCTTC. It is translated as CSGGTSGRHEQFF.

This chain uses TRBV3-1 (or the pseudogene TRBV3-2) with TRBJ2-1; 16 positions match TRBD2. The V gene end was trimmed by 3 bases and the J gene end by 10 bases; junction bases not matched to a gene: 9. CDR3 length: 17 residues. Looked up from germline, CDR1 is LGHDT and CDR2 is YNNKEL (reference sequence). The CDR3 DNA reads as TGTGCCAGCAGCCAGCCGGGACTAGCGGGGGGGTTACGGGAGCAGTTCTTC. Translation gives CASSQPGLAGGLREQFF.

This clone has only a few counts. The chain uses TRBV15 and TRBJ2-2; TRBD2 aligns across 14 bases. CDR1 and CDR2 (germline): LNHNV, YYDKDF (reference sequence). The CDR3 loop spans 15 amino acids. V lost 5 bases and J lost 4; bases outside the gene matches: 0. The DNA of the CDR3 is TGTGCCACCAGCGGACTAGCGGGGGGCACCGGGGAGCTGTTTTTT. Translation gives CATSGLAGGTGELFF. The full variable domain, with the rest looked up from reference TRBV15 and TRBJ2-2, is DAMVIQNPRYQVTQFGKPVTLSCSQTLNHNVMYWYQQKSSQAPKLLFHYYDKDFNNEADTPDNFQSRRPNTSFCFLDIRSPGLGDTAMYLCATSGLAGGTGELFFGEGSRLTVL.

The chain has TRBV28 and TRBJ1-4; D may be TRBD1 (5 bases). With 7 bases removed from V and 10 bases from J, the gap between germline ends came to 22 bases. The germline V gene has CDR1 MDHEN and CDR2 SYDVKM. The CDR3 loop spans 15 amino acids. Here the CDR3 DNA reads TGTGCCAGCACCCTCCGAGGAGGGAGGGGTGTAAAACTGTTTTTT. It codes for CASTLRGGRGVKLFF.

The chain joins TRBV7-8 to TRBJ2-2; D not certain. V gave up 0 bases and J gave up 6 bases, with 11 bases separating them. The CDR3 runs 15 residues. Germline V lookup: CDR1 SGHVS, CDR2 FQNEAQ. The CDR3 DNA reads TGTGCCAGCAGCTTAGCACACGAACGGGCCGGGGAGCTGTTTTTT. Protein product: CASSLAHERAGELFF.

The CDR3 region has the DNA TGTGCCAGCCGTATAGCGGGAGGGCCGGTCGAGCAGTACTTC. This encodes CASRIAGGPVEQYF. This rearrangement joins TRBV6-5 to TRBJ2-7; the match to TRBD2 covers 11 bases. This CDR3 spans 14 amino acids. The V and J ends lost 8 bases and 6 bases, in that order; junction bases with no gene match: 9. Germline CDR1 and CDR2: MNHEY and SVGAGI.

This clone occurred once. This chain joins TRBV18 and TRBJ1-1; TRBD1 matches at 8 bases. The CDR3 covers 13 residues. Unmatched junction bases numbered 9, after V lost 5 bases and J lost 10 bases. Germline V lookup: CDR1 KGHSH, CDR2 LQKENI. CDR3 DNA: TGTGCCAGCTCATCCCAGGGGGCCTCGGGAGCTTTCTTT. Translating it yields CASSSQGASGAFF.

The chain links TRBV18 to TRBJ1-2; 7 nucleotides line up with TRBD1. CDR1 and CDR2 (germline): KGHSH, LQKENI. The V gene end was trimmed by 3 bases and the J gene end by 5 bases; junction bases not matched to a gene: 3. The CDR3 covers 13 residues. The CDR3 region is CASSPDRVYGYTF. DNA of the CDR3: TGTGCCAGCTCACCCGACAGGGTATATGGCTACACCTTC.

This clone was observed a single time. The gene calls are TRBV7-9 and TRBJ1-2, with D possibly being TRBD1 (5 bases). Germline V gene lookup returns CDR1 SEHNR and CDR2 FQNEAQ (reference sequence). The CDR3 consists of 13 residues. With 5 bases removed from V and 0 bases from J, the gap between germline ends came to 7 bases. The CDR3 loop reads CASSPQANYGYTF. DNA for the CDR3: TGTGCCAGCAGCCCACAGGCTAACTATGGCTACACCTTC.

V gene TRBV7-9 combines with J gene TRBJ2-2; 8 positions match TRBD2. The V segment lost 0 bases and the J segment 5 bases; nucleotides outside the gene matches: 8. Looked up from germline, CDR1 is SEHNR and CDR2 is FQNEAQ (reference sequence). There are 17 residues in the CDR3. This chain's CDR3 is CASSLAGGTRTTGELFF. CDR3 in DNA: TGTGCCAGCAGCTTAGCGGGGGGGACTAGAACAACCGGGGAGCTGTTTTTT.

The V gene is TRBV10-3, the J gene TRBJ1-1; 7 bases fit TRBD1. Trimming removed 7 bases from V and 5 bases from J; junction bases left unmatched: 13. This CDR3 comprises 15 residues. Per the germline V gene, CDR1 is ENHRY and CDR2 is SYGVKD. The chain's CDR3 is CAIKGAGGGETEAFF. The CDR3 nucleotides are TGTGCCATCAAGGGGGCAGGGGGAGGAGAGACTGAAGCTTTCTTT.

The genes are TRBV30 and TRBJ2-2; D call uncertain. The V end was cut by 0 bases, the J end by 6 bases, with 11 bases between. CDR1 and CDR2 (germline): GTSNPN, SVGIG (reference sequence). The CDR3 has 14 amino acids. In DNA form, the CDR3 reads TGTGCCTGGAGTGTATTTGTACGGGCCGGGGAGCTGTTTTTT. Protein: CAWSVFVRAGELFF.

V gene TRBV2 combines with J gene TRBJ1-1, with D possibly TRBD1 on 5 matching bases. V was clipped by 3 bases and J by 6 bases, with 29 bases between them. The CDR3 spans 19 residues. Germline V gene sequence: CDR1 SNHLY, CDR2 FYNNEI. DNA of the CDR3: TGTGCCAGCAGTGAGGGAGAACTGGGACTGTGGGTGAGGAAGGCTGAAGCTTTCTTT. Amino acids: CASSEGELGLWVRKAEAFF.

The genes are TRBV2 and TRBJ1-2; 10 nucleotides match TRBD1. Germline CDR1 is SNHLY and CDR2 is FYNNEI. V gave up 7 bases and J gave up 6 bases; unmatched junction bases: 5. The CDR3 has 13 residues. The CDR3 coding sequence is TGTGCCAGCAACCGACAGGGGGCTAATGGCTACACCTTC. As protein: CASNRQGANGYTF. Based on the CDR3 plus reference TRBV2 and TRBJ1-2, the full variable domain is EPEVTQTPSHQVTQMGQEVILRCVPISNHLYFYWYRQILGQKVEFLVSFYNNEISEKSEIFDDQFSVERPDGSNFTLKIRSTKLEDSAMYFCASNRQGANGYTFGSGTRLTVV.

The rearrangement uses TRBV30 and TRBJ2-5; no clear D gene. V lost 2 bases and J 4 bases, leaving 2 bases between the germline ends. The germline CDR1 and CDR2 sequences are GTSNPN and SVGIG (reference sequence). The CDR3 has 10 residues. In nucleotides, the CDR3 is TGTGCCTGGAGTCGAGAGACCCAGTACTTC. The encoded protein is CAWSRETQYF. Using reference TRBV30 and TRBJ2-5 for the parts outside the CDR3, the full variable domain is SQTIHQWPATLVQPVGSPLSLECTVEGTSNPNLYWYRQAAGRGLQLLFYSVGIGQISSEVPQNLSASRPQDRQFILSSKKLLLSDSGFYLCAWSRETQYFGPGTRLLVL.

The rearrangement links TRBV30 to TRBJ1-4, with TRBD1 identical over 11 bases. In germline, CDR1 is GTSNPN, CDR2 SVGIG (reference sequence). CDR3 length equals 13 residues. J was trimmed by 8 bases and V by 3 bases; bases with no gene match: 2. The CDR3 nucleotides read TGTGCCTGGAGCCGGACAGGGGGCGAAAAACTGTTTTTT. Translated: CAWSRTGGEKLFF.

The genes are TRBV6-5 and TRBJ2-1; D remains ambiguous. CDR3 length: 12 residues. Germline V CDR1 and CDR2: MNHEY, SVGAGI. The ends were cut back, 4 bases at V and 6 bases at J, with 7 bases in the middle. The CDR3 sequence: CASSSYSNEQFF. The CDR3 bases are TGTGCCAGCAGTTCCTATTCCAATGAGCAGTTCTTC.

V and J are TRBV5-6 and TRBJ2-5; 10 bases are a match to TRBD1. The germline V gene has CDR1 SGHDT and CDR2 YYEEEE. Germline trimming cut 2 bases from V and 4 bases from J; bases unmatched to any gene: 5. The CDR3 is made up of 15 amino acids. Written as DNA, the CDR3 is TGTGCCAGCAGCTTTCGACGGGACAGGGGAGAGACCCAGTACTTC. Protein product: CASSFRRDRGETQYF.

V and J are TRBV6-2 or TRBV6-3 and TRBJ2-5; D may be TRBD1 (5 bases). Germline CDR1 reads MNHEY; CDR2 reads SVGEGT. CDR3 length equals 12 residues. Trimming took off 5 bases at V and 5 bases at J, with 9 bases between the two ends. DNA of the CDR3: TGTGCCAGCAGTCAGGGTGGGGAGACCCAGTACTTC. Translating it yields CASSQGGETQYF.

The J gene is TRBJ2-1, the V gene TRBV19; tentative D call: TRBD1 (5 bases). The germline V gene has CDR1 LNHDA and CDR2 SQIVND (reference sequence). This CDR3 spans 15 amino acids. Trimming removed 6 bases at V and 6 bases at J, with 18 bases between. As DNA, the CDR3 is TGTGCCAGTAGGCGAACTTACAGGCAGAGCAATGAGCAGTTCTTC. Its protein product is CASRRTYRQSNEQFF.

The chain couples TRBV5-5 to TRBJ2-5; D may be TRBD1 (5 bases). The germline V gene has CDR1 SGHKS and CDR2 YYEKEE (reference sequence). Trimming shortened V by 4 bases and J by 2 bases, and 12 bases separated the two germline ends. This CDR3 region has 14 residues. CDR3 loop: CASSQGWVQETQYF. DNA of the CDR3: TGTGCCAGCAGCCAGGGTTGGGTACAAGAGACCCAGTACTTC.

The chain employs TRBV29-1 and TRBJ2-7, with D maybe TRBD1 (5 bases). Trimming left V 4 bases short and J 0 bases short, with 10 bases between. Germline V gives CDR1 SQVTM, CDR2 ANQGSEA. This CDR3 contains 13 residues. This CDR3 reads CSVVKDNSYEQYF. For the CDR3, the DNA is TGCAGCGTTGTAAAGGACAACTCCTACGAGCAGTACTTC.